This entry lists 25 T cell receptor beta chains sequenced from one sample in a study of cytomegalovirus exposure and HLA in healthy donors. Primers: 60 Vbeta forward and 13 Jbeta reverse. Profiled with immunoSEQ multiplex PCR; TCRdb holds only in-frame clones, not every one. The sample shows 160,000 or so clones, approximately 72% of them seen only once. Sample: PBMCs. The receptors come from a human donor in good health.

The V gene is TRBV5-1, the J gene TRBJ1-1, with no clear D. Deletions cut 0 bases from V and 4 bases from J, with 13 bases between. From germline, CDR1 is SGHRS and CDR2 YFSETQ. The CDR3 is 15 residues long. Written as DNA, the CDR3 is TGCGCCAGCAGCTTGGCCGCGGGCGCGGGCACTGAAGCTTTCTTT. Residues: CASSLAAGAGTEAFF.

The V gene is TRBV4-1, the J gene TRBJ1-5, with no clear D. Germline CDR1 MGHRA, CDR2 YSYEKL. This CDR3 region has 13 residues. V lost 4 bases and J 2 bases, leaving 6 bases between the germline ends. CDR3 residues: CASSRTGNQPQHF. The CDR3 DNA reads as TGCGCCAGCAGCCGAACTGGCAATCAGCCCCAGCATTTT.

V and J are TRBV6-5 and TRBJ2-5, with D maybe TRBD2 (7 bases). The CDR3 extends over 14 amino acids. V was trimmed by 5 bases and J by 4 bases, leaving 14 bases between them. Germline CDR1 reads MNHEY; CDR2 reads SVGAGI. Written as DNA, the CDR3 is TGTGCCAGCAGTCGACTGCGGGGGCGAGAGACCCAGTACTTC. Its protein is CASSRLRGRETQYF.

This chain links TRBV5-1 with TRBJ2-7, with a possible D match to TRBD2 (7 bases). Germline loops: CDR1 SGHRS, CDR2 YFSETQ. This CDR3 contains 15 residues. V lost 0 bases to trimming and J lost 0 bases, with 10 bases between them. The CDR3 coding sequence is TGCGCCAGCAGCTTGGTCGGGGGGCCCTCCTACGAGCAGTACTTC. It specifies CASSLVGGPSYEQYF. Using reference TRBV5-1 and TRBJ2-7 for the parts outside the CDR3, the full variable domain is KAGVTQTPRYLIKTRGQQVTLSCSPISGHRSVSWYQQTPGQGLQFLFEYFSETQRNKGNFPGRFSGRQFSNSRSEMNVSTLELGDSALYLCASSLVGGPSYEQYFGPGTRLTVT.

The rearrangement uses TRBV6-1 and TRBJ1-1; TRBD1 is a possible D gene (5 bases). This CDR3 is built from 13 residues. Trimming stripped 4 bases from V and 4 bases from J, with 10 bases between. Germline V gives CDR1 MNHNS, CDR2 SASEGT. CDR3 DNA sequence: TGTGCCAGCAGTGTAGGGAGGGGCACTGAAGCTTTCTTT. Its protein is CASSVGRGTEAFF.

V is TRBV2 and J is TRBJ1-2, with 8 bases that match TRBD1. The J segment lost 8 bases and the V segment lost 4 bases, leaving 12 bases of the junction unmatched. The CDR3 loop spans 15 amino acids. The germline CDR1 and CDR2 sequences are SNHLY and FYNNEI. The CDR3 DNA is TGTGCCAGCAGTGTATCTCAGCCCAGGGGGCACGGCTACACCTTC. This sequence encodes CASSVSQPRGHGYTF.

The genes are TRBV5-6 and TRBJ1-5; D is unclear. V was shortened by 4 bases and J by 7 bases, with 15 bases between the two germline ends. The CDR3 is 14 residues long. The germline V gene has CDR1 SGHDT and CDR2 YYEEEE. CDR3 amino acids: CASSAEGGGQPQHF. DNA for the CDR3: TGTGCCAGCAGCGCGGAAGGTGGCGGCCAGCCCCAGCATTTT.

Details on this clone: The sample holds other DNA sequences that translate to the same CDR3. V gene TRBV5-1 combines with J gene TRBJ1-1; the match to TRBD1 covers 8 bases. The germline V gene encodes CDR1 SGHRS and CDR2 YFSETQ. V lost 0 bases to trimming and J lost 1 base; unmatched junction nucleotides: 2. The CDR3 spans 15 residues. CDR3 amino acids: CASSLDGQGNTEAFF. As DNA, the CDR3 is TGCGCCAGCAGCTTGGACGGACAGGGGAACACTGAAGCTTTCTTT.

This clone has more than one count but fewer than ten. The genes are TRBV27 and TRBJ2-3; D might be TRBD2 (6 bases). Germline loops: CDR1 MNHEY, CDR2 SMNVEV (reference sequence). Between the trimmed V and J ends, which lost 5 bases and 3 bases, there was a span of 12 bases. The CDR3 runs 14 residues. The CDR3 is CASSPGLPTDTQYF. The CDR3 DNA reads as TGTGCCAGCAGTCCGGGACTCCCTACAGATACGCAGTATTTT.

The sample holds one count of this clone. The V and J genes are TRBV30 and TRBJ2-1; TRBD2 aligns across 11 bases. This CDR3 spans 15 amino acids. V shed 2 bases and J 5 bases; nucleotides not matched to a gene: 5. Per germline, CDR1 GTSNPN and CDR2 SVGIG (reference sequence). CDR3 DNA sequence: TGTGCCTGGAGTATACTAGCGGGGGCCAACAATGAGCAGTTCTTC. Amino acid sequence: CAWSILAGANNEQFF.

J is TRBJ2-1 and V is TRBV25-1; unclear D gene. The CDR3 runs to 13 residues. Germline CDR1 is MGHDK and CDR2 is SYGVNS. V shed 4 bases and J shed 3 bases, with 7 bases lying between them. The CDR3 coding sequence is TGTGCCAGCAGTGCCTACAGCTACAATGAGCAGTTCTTC. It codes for CASSAYSYNEQFF. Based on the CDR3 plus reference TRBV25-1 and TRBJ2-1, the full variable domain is EADIYQTPRYLVIGTGKKITLECSQTMGHDKMYWYQQDPGMELHLIHYSYGVNSTEKGDLSSESTVSRIRTEHFPLTLESARPSHTSQYLCASSAYSYNEQFFGPGTRLTVL.

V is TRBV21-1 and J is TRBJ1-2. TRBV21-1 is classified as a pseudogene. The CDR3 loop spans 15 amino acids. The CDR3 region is CASTPPCDALDGYTF. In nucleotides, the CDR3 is TGTGCCAGCACTCCGCCGTGTGATGCACTCGATGGCTACACCTTC.

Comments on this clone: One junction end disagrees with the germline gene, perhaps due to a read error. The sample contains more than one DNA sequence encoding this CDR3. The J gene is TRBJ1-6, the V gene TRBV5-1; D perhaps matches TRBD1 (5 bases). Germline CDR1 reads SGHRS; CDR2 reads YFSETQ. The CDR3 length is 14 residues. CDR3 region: CASSLEGPVSPLHF. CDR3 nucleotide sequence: TGCGCCAGCAGCTTGGAGGGGCCGGTTTCACCCCTCCACTTC.

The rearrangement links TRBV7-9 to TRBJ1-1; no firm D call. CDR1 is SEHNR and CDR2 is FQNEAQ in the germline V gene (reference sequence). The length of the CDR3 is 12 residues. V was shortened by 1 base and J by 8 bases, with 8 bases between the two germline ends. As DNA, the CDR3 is TGTGCCAGCAGCTTAGGAGTAGAGGAAGCTTTCTTT. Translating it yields CASSLGVEEAFF.

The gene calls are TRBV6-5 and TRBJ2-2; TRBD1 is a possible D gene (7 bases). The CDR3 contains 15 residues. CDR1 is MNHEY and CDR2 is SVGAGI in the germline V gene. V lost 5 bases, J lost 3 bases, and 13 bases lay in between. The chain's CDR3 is CASSPRDRYTGELFF. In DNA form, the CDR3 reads TGTGCCAGCAGTCCGCGGGACAGATACACCGGGGAGCTGTTTTTT.

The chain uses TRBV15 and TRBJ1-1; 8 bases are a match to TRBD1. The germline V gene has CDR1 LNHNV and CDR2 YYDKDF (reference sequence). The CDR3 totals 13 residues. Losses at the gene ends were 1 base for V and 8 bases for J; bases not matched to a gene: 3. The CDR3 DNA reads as TGTGCCACCAGCAGAGCCGGGACAGGAGAAGCTTTCTTT. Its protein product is CATSRAGTGEAFF.

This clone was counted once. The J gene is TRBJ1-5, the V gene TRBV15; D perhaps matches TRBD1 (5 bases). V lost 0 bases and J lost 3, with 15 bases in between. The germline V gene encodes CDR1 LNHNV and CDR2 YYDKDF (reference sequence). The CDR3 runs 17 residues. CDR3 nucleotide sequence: TGTGCCACCAGCAGAGATGTGGGGACTGGCAACAATCAGCCCCAGCATTTT. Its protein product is CATSRDVGTGNNQPQHF.

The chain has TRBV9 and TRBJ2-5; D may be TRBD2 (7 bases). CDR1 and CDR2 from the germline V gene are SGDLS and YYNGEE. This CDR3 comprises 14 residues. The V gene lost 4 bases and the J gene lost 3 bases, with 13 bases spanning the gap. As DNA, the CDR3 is TGTGCCAGCAGCACCCGGGGGGCGGAAGAGACCCAGTACTTC. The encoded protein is CASSTRGAEETQYF.

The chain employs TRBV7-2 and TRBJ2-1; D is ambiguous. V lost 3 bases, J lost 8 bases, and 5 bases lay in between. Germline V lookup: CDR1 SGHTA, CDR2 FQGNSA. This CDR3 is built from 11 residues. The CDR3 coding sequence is TGTGCCAGCAGCTTCCTCGATGAGCAGTTCTTC. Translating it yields CASSFLDEQFF.

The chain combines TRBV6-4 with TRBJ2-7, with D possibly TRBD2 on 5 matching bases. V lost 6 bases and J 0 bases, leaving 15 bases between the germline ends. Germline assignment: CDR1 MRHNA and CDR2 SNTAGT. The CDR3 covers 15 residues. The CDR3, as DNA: TGTGCCAGCAGCCCTACGGGGATAAGCTCCTACGAGCAGTACTTC. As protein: CASSPTGISSYEQYF.

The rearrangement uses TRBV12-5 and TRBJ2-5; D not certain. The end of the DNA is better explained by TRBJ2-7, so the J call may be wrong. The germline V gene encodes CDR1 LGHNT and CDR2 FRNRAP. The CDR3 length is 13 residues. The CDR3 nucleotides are TGTGCTAGTGGTTTGGCACCCAGCGACGAGCAGTACTTC. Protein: CASGLAPSDEQYF.

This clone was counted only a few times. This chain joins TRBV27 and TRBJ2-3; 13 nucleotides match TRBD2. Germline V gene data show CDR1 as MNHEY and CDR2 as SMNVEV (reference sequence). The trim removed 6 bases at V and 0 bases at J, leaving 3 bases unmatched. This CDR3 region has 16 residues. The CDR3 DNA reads TGTGCCAGCAGGTCGGGACTAGCGGGGAGCACAGATACGCAGTATTTT. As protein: CASRSGLAGSTDTQYF.

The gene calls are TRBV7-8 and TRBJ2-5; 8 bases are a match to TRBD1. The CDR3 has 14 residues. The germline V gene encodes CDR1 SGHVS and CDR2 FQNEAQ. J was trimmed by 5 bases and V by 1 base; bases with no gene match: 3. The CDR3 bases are TGTGCCAGCAGCTTAGGGGCAGGGGGCGAGACCCAGTACTTC. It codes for CASSLGAGGETQYF.

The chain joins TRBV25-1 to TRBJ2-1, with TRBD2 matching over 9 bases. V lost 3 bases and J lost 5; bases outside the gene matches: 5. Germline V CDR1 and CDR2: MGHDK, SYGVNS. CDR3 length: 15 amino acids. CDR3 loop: CASSERGGLDNEQFF. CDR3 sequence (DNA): TGTGCCAGCAGTGAGCGGGGGGGCCTCGACAATGAGCAGTTCTTC.

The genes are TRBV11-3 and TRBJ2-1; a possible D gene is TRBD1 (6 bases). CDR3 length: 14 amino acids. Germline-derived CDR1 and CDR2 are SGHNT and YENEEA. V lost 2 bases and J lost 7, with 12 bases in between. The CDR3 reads CASSLLSRGNEQFF. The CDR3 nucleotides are TGTGCCAGCAGCTTATTAAGCAGGGGTAATGAGCAGTTCTTC.